This entry features one T cell receptor beta chain sequence. Its specificity is not known. These data are taken from a study of blood T cells in healthy people across ages. Whole-study results and caveats: Any changes in expanded clonotypes were possibly confounded, as donor CMV status remained unknown.

The second PCR ran about 6 to 12 cycles with a sample-barcoded 5' primer and J-beta primers. One entry per CDR3 protein, called by TCRdb with MiXCR from the 5' RACE reads. Of about 1.6 million distinct CDR3 sequences listed, about 31% are singletons. The CDR3 sequence is 15 residues long. V trimming: 6 bases; J trimming: 8 bases; junction bases outside the gene matches: 15. CDR1 and CDR2 from the germline V gene are SNHLY and FYNNEI. Healthy individuals of Caucasian origin from Russia, aged about 6 to 95, served as donors. The sample comprised blood. The TCR sequence derives from a woman aged 25-40 years in good health. This chain joins TRBV2 and TRBJ1-2; 7 nucleotides agree with TRBD1. As DNA, the CDR3 is TGTGCCAGCAGCAGGGACAGCGCGATCCCCCACGGCTACACCTTC. Residues: CASSRDSAIPHGYTF.